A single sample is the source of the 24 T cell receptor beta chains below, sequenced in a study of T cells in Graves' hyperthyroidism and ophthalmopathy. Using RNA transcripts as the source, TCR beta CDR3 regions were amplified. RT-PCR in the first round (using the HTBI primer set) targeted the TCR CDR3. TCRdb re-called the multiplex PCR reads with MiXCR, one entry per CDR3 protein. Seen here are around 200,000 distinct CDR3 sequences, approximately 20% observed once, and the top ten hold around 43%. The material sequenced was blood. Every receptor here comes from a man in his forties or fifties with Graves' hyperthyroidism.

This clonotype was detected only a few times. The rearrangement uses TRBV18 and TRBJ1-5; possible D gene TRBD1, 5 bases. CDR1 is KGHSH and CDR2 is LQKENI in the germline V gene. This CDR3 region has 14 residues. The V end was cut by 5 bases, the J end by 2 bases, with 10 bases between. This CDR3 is CASSGREGNQPQHF. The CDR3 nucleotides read TGTGCCAGCTCAGGCAGGGAAGGCAATCAGCCCCAGCATTTT.

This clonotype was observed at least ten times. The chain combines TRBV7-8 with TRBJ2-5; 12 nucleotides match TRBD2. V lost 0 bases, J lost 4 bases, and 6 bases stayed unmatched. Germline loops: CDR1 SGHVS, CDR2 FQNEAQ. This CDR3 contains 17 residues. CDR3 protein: CASSLAVASGGGETQYF. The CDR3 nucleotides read TGTGCCAGCAGCTTAGCGGTAGCTAGCGGGGGGGGAGAGACCCAGTACTTC. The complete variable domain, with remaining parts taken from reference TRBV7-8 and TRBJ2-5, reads GAGVSQSPRYKVAKRGQDVALRCDPISGHVSLFWYQQALGQGPEFLTYFQNEAQLDKSGLPSDRFFAERPEGSVSTLKIQRTQQEDSAVYLCASSLAVASGGGETQYFGPGTRLLVL.

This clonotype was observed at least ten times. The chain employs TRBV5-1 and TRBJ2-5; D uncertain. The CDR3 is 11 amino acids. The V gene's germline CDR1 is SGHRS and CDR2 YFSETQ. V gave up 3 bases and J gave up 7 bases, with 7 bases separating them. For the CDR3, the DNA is TGCGCCAGCAGCTCCTCATGGACCCAGTACTTC. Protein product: CASSSSWTQYF.

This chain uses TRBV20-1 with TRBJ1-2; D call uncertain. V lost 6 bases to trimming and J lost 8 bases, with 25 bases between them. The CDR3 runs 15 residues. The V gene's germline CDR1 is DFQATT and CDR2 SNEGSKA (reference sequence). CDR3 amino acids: CSASKDPQNTRGYTF. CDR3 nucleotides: TGCAGTGCCTCAAAAGACCCACAAAATACGAGAGGCTACACCTTC.

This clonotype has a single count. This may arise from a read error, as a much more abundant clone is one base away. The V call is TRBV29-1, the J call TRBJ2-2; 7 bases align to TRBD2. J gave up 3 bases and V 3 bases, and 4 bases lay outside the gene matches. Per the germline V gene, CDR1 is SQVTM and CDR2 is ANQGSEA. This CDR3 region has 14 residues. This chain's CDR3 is CSVDSGKHTGELFF. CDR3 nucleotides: TGCAGCGTTGACAGCGGGAAACACACCGGGGAGCTGTTTTTT.

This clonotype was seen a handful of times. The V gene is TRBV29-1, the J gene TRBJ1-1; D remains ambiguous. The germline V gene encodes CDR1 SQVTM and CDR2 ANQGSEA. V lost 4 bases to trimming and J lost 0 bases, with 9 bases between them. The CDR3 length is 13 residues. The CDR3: CSVVSHLNTEAFF. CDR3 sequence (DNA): TGCAGCGTTGTCAGCCACCTGAACACTGAAGCTTTCTTT.

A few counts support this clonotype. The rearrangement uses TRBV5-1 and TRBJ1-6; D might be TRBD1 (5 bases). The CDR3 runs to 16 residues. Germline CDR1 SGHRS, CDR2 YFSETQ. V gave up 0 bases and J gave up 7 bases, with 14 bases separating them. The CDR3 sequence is CASSLAQGRVNSPLHF. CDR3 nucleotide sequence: TGCGCCAGCAGCTTGGCCCAGGGTAGGGTGAATTCACCCCTCCACTTT.

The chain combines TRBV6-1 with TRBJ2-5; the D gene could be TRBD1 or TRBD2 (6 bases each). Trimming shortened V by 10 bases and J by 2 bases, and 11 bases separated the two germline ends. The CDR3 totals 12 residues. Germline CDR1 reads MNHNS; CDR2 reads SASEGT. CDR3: CATGGRQETQYF. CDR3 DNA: TGTGCCACCGGGGGCAGACAAGAGACCCAGTACTTC.

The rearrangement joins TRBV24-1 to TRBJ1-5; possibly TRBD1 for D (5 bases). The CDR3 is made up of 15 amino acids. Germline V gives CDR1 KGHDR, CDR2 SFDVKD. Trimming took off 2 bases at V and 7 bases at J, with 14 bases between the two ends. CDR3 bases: TGTGCCACCAGTGATTCGTGGGGCCCTGGACAGCCCCAGCATTTT. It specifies CATSDSWGPGQPQHF.

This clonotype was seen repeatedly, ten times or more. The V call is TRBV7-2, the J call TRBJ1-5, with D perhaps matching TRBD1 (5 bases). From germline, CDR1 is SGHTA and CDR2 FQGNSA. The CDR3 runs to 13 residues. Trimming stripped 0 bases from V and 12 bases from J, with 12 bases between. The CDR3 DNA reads TGTGCCAGCAGCTTAGCTACAGGCGTCGGCCAGCATTTT. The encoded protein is CASSLATGVGQHF.

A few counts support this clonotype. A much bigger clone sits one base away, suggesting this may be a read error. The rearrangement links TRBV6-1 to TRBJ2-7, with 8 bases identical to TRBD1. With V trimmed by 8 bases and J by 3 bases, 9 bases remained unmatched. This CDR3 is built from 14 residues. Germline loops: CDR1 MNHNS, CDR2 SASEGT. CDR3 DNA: TGTGCCAGCGGGCCCGGGACAGGCATCTACGAGCAGTACTTC. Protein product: CASGPGTGIYEQYF.

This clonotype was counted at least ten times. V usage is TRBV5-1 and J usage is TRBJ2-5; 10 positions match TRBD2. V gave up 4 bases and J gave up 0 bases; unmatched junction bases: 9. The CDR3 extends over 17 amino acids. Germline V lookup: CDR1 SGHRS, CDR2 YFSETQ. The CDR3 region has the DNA TGCGCCAGCAGCCCAAGAACTAGCGGGGAGAACCAAGAGACCCAGTACTTC. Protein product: CASSPRTSGENQETQYF.

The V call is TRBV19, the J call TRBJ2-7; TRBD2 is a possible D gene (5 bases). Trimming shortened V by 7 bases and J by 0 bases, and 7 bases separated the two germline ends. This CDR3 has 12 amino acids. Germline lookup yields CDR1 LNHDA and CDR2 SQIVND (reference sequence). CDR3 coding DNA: TGTGCCAGTACTGGGAGCTCCTACGAGCAGTACTTC. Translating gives CASTGSSYEQYF.

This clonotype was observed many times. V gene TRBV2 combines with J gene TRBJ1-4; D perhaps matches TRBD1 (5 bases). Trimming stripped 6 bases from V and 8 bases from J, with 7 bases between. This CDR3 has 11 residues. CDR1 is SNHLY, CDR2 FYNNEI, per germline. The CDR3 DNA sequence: TGTGCCAGCAGCGAGGGGGAAAAACTGTTTTTT. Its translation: CASSEGEKLFF.

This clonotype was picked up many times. The CDR3 region has the DNA TGTGCCAGCAGGGACAGAACAGAGACCCAGTACTTC. Its protein is CASRDRTETQYF. The rearrangement links TRBV2 to TRBJ2-5; D is possibly TRBD1 (6 bases). With 6 bases removed from V and 4 bases from J, the gap between germline ends came to 9 bases. The CDR3 is 12 residues long. Germline values: CDR1 SNHLY, CDR2 FYNNEI.

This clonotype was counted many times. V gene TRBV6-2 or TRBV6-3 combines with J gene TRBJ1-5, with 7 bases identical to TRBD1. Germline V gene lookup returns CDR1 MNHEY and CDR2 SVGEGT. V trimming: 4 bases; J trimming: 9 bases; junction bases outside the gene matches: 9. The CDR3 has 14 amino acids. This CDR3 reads CASSSAGGFRPQHF. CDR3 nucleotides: TGTGCCAGCAGTTCGGCAGGGGGGTTTCGGCCCCAGCATTTT.

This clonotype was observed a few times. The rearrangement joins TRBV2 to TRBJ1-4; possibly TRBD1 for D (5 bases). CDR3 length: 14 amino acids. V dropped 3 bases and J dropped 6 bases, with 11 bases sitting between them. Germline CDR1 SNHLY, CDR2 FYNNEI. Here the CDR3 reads CASSDRPGYEKLFF. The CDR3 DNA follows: TGTGCCAGCAGTGATCGGCCAGGGTATGAAAAACTGTTTTTT.

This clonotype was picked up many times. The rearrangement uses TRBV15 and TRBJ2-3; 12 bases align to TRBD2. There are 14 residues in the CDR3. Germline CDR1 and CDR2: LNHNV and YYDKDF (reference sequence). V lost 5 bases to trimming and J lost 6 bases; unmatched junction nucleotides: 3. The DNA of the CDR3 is TGTGCCACCAGCCTAGCGGGGGGGCCTGATACGCAGTATTTT. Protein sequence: CATSLAGGPDTQYF.

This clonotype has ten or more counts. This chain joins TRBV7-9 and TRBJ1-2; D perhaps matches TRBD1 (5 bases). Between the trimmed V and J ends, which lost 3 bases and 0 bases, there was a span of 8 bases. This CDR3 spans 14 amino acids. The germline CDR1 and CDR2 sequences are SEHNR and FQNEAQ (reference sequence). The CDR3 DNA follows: TGTGCCAGCAGCTTCCGGGACCCTAACTATGGCTACACCTTC. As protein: CASSFRDPNYGYTF.

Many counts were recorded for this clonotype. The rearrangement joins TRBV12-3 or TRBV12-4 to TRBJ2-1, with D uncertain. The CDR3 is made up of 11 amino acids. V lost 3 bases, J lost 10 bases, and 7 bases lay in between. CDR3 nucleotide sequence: TGTGCCAGCAGTTTGATGGAGGAGCAGTTCTTC. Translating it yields CASSLMEEQFF.

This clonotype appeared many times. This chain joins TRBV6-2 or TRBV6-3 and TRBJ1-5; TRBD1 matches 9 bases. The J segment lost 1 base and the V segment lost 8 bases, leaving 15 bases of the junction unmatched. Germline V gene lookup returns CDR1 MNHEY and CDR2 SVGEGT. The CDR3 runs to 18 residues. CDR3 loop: CASWKPQGDRESNQPQHF. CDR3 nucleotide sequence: TGTGCCAGCTGGAAACCCCAGGGGGACAGGGAGAGCAATCAGCCCCAGCATTTT.

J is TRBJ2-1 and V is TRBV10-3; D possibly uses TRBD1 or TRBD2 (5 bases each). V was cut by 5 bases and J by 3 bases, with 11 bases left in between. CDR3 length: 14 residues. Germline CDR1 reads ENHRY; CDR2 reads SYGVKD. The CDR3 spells CAISSGTDYNEQFF. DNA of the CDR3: TGTGCCATCAGTTCCGGGACGGACTACAATGAGCAGTTCTTC.

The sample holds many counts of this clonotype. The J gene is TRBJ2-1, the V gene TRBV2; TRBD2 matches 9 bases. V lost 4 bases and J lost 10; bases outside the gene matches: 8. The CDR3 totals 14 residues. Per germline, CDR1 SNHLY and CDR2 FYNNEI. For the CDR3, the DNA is TGTGCCAGCAGTGTACGGACTAGCGATGGGGAGCAGTTCTTC. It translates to CASSVRTSDGEQFF.

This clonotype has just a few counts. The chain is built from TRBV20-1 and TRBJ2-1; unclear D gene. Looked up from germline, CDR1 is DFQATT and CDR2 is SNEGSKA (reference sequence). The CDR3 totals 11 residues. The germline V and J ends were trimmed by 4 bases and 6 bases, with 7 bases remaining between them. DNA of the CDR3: TGCAGTGCTATAGGGTCCAATGAGCAGTTCTTC. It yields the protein CSAIGSNEQFF.